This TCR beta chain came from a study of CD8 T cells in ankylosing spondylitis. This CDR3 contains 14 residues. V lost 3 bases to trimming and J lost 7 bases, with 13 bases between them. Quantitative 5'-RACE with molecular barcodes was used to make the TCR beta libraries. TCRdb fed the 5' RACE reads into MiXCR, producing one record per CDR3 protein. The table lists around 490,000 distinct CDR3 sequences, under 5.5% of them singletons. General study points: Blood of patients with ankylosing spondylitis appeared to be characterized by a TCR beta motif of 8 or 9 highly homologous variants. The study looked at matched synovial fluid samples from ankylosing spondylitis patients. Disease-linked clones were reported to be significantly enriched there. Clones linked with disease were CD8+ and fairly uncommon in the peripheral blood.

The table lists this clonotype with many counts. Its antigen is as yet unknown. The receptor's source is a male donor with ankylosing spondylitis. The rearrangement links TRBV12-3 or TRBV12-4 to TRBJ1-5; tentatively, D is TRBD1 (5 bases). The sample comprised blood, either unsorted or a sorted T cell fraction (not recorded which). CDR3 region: CASSLVGGIQPQHF. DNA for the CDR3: TGTGCCAGCAGTTTGGTTGGGGGAATCCAGCCCCAGCATTTT.